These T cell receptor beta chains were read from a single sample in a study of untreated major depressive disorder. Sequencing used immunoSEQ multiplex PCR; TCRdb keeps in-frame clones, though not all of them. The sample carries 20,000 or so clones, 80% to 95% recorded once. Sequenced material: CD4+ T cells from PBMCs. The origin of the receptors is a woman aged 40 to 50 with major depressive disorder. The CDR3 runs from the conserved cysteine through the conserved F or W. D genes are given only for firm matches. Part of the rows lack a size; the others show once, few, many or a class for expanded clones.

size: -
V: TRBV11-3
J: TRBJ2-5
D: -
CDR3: CASSLWGPLQETQYF
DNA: TGTGCCAGCAGCTTATGGGGTCCCCTCCAAGAGACCCAGTACTTC

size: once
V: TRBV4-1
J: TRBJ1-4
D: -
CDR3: CASSQGWGGKLFF
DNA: TGCGCCAGCAGCCAAGGTTGGGGTGGAAAACTGTTTTTT

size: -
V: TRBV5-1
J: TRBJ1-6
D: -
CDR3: CASSLAGVGSPLHF
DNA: TGCGCCAGCAGCTTGGCGGGGGTAGGTTCACCCCTCCACTTT

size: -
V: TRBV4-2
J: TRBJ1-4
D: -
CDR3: CASSQATDDNEKLFF
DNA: TGTGCCAGCAGCCAAGCTACAGACGATAATGAAAAACTGTTTTTT

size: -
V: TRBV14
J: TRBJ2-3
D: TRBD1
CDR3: CASSPQGARDTQYF
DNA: TGTGCCAGCAGCCCTCAGGGGGCGCGGGATACGCAGTATTTT

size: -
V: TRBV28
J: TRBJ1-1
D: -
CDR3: CASSQPQGGAFF
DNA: TGTGCCAGCAGCCAACCCCAGGGAGGAGCTTTCTTT

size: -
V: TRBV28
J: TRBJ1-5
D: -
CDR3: CASSLVRAASLQPQHF
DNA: TGTGCCAGCAGTTTGGTCAGAGCTGCCTCGCTTCAGCCCCAGCATTTT

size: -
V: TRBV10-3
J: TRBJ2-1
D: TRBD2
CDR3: CAISSNSGTSANNNAYNEQFF
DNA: TGTGCCATCAGCTCAAATTCAGGGACTAGCGCGAACAATAACGCCTACAATGAGCAGTTCTTC

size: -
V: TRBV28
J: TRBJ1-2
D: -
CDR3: CASSLPQRGYTF
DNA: TGTGCCAGCAGCTTACCGCAGCGCGGCTACACCTTC

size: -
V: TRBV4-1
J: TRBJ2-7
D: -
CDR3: CASSQPLEGRRGQYF
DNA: TGCGCCAGCAGCCAACCCTTAGAAGGGAGGCGGGGTCAGTACTTC

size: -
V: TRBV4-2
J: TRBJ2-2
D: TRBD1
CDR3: CASSQTGVSTGELFF
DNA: TGTGCCAGCAGCCAGACAGGGGTTTCGACCGGGGAGCTGTTTTTT

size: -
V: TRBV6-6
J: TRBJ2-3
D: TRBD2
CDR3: CASSSSGSGSNTQYF
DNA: TGTGCCAGCAGTTCTAGCGGGAGCGGTTCGAATACGCAGTATTTT